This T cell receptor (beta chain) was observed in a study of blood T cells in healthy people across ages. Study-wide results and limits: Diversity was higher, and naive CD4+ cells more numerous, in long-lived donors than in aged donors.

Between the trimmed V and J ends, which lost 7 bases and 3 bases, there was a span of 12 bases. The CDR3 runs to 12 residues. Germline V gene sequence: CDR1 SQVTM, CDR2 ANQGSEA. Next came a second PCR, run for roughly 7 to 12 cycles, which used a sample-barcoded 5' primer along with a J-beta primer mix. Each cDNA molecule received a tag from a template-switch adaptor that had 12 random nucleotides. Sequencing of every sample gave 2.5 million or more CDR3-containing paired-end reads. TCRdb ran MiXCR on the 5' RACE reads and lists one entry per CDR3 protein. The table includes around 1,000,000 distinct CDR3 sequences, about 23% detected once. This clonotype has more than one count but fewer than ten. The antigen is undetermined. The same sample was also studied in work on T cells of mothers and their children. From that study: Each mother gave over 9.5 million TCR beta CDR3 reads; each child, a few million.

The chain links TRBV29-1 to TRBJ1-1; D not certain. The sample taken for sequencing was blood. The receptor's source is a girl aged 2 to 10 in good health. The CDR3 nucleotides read TGCAGCGCCGTTTCGGTGGACACTGAAGCTTTCTTT. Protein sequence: CSAVSVDTEAFF.